This TCR beta chain was obtained from a study of molecular identifiers for immune sequencing clone quantification. This clonotype was seen a few times. The germline CDR1 and CDR2 sequences are SGHVS and FNYEAQ. J lost 6 bases, V lost 3 bases, and 1 base had no gene match. This CDR3 is built from 12 residues. MiXCR was run by TCRdb on the PCR reads, yielding one entry per CDR3 protein. The sample has hundreds of thousands of distinct CDR3 sequences, around 25% seen once; the top ten hold 0.7% to 0.95%. The sequencing input was naive CD8+ T cells from blood, with Jurkat cell RNA spiked in. Subset specified: FACS-sorted CD8+CD4-CCR7+CD45RA+ naive T cells. The chain combines TRBV7-6 with TRBJ2-7; 8 bases are shared with TRBD1. The receptor comes from a human donor in good health. Some libraries in this study had Jurkat cell RNA spiked in. CDR3 amino acids: CASSLDRAEQYF. CDR3 DNA sequence: TGTGCCAGCAGCTTGGACAGGGCCGAGCAGTACTTC.